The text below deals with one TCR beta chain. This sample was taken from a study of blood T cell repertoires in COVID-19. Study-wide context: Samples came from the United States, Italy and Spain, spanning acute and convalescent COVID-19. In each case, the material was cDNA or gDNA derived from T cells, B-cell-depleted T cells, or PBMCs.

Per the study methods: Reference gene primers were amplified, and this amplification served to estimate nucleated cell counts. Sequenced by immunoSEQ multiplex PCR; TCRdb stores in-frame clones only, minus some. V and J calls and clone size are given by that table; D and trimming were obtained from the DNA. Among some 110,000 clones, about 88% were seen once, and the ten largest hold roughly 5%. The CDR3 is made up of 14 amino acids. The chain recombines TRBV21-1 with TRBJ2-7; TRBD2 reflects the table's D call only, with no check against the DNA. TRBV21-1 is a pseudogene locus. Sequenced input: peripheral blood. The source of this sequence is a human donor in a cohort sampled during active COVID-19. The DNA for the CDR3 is TGTGCCAGCAGCAAAGCTGAGCGGCACTACGAGCAGTACTTC. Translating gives CASSKAERHYEQYF.